This T cell receptor (beta chain) was retrieved from a study of early T cells in non-severe SARS-CoV-2 infection. The wider study: The chains were unpaired, and the sequenced material was bulk RNA from unsorted whole blood.

This clonotype was detected only a few times. TCRdb re-called the 5' RACE reads through MiXCR, storing one row per CDR3 protein. The sample records more than 50,000 distinct CDR3 sequences, over 9.5% being singletons. V gave up 5 bases and J gave up 3 bases; unmatched junction bases: 7. The CDR3 is 13 amino acids. Germline CDR1 and CDR2: DFQATT and SNEGSKA (reference sequence). Sample: whole blood. The receptor was isolated from an adult who was a healthcare worker with PCR-confirmed SARS-CoV-2 infection or an uninfected control (not recorded which). This rearrangement joins TRBV20-1 to TRBJ2-7, with 7 bases identical to TRBD2. The CDR3 nucleotides are TGCAGTGCTCCCGGACTAGTGGGCTACGAGCAGTACTTC. Residues: CSAPGLVGYEQYF.